This T cell receptor (beta chain) was identified in a study of blood T cell repertoires in COVID-19. The overall study: The analysed material was cDNA or gDNA that came from T cells, B-cell-depleted T cells, or PBMCs.

The V and J ends lost 5 bases and 0 bases respectively, with 8 bases between them. Germline V lookup: CDR1 SGHDN, CDR2 FVKESK. This CDR3 comprises 14 residues. The protocol was immunoSEQ multiplex PCR, while the TCRdb copy is restricted to in-frame clones and leaves out a portion. There are some 250,000 clones in the sample; 82% occur only once, and about 15% lies in the top ten. The sequence came from a middle-aged man who had recovered from COVID-19. The sample was PBMCs or T cells enriched from blood (not recorded which). The chain recombines TRBV14 with TRBJ1-3; no definite D call. The CDR3 DNA follows: TGTGCCAGCAGCGCGGCGAGCTCTGGAAACACCATATATTTT. Protein sequence: CASSAASSGNTIYF. The full variable domain, with the rest looked up from reference TRBV14 and TRBJ1-3, is EAGVTQFPSHSVIEKGQTVTLRCDPISGHDNLYWYRRVMGKEIKFLLHFVKESKQDESGMPNNRFLAERTGGTYSTLKVQPAELEDSGVYFCASSAASSGNTIYFGEGSWLTVV.